This T cell receptor beta chain was documented in a study of OX40 agonist ivuxolimab in advanced cancers. Profiling relied on immunoSEQ multiplex PCR, and the TCRdb table lists in-frame clones only, not all of them. The sample yields about 60,000 clones, roughly 86% seen once. Germline V gene data show CDR1 as LGHNA and CDR2 as YNFKEQ. This CDR3 has 16 residues. Trimming removed 2 bases at V and 1 base at J, with 14 bases between. This TCR was recovered from an adult with an advanced solid tumor such as melanoma, head and neck, liver or kidney cancer. V is TRBV4-2 and J is TRBJ1-1; a weak D match, TRBD1 (5 bases). Sequencing used CD4+ or CD8+ T cells sorted from blood, obtained in a trial of the OX40 agonist ivuxolimab. This chain's CDR3 is CASSQRGPGGNTEAFF. In DNA, the CDR3 is TGTGCCAGCAGCCAACGGGGACCTGGCGGGAACACTGAAGCTTTCTTT.